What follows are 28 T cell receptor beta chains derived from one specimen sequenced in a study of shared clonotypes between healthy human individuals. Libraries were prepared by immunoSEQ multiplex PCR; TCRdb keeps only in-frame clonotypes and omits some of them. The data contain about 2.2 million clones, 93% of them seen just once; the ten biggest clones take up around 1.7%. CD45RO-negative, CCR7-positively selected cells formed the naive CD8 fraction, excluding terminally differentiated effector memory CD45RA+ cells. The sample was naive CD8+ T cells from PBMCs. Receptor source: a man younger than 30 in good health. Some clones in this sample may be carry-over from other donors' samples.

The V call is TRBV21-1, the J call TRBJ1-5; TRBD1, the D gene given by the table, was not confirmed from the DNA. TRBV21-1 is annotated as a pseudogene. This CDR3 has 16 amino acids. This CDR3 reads CASSKGTGVGDQPQHF. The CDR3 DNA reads TGTGCCAGCAGCAAAGGGACAGGGGTGGGAGATCAGCCCCAGCATTTT.

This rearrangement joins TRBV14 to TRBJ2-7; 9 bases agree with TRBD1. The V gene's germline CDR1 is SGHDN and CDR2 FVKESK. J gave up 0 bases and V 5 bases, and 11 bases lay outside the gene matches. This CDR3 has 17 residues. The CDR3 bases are TGTGCCAGCAGCTACTTAGGACAGGGGTCGGCCTCCTACGAGCAGTACTTC. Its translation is CASSYLGQGSASYEQYF.

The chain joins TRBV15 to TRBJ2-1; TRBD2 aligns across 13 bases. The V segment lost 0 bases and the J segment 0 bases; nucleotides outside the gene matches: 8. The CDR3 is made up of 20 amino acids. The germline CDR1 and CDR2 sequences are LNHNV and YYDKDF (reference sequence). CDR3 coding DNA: TGTGCCACCAGCAGAGATTTTGTACTAGCGGGAGGGAGCTCCTACAATGAGCAGTTCTTC. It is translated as CATSRDFVLAGGSSYNEQFF.

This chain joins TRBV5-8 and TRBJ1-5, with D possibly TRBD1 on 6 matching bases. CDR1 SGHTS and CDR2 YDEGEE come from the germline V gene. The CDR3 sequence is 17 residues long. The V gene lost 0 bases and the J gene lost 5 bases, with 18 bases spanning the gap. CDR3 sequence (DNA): TGTGCCAGCAGCTTGGGACAGGTATGGATGCCCCATCAGCCCCAGCATTTT. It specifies CASSLGQVWMPHQPQHF. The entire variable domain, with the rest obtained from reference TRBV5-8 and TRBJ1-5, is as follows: EAGVTQSPTHLIKTRGQQATLRCSPISGHTSVYWYQQALGLGLQFLLWYDEGEERNRGNFPPRFSGRQFPNYSSELNVNALELEDSALYLCASSLGQVWMPHQPQHFGDGTRLSIL.

In nucleotides, the CDR3 is TGTGCCAGCAGTTTCCCCACTCAGACTAGTACCACGAGCACAGATACGCAGTATTTT. As protein: CASSFPTQTSTTSTDTQYF. V gene TRBV28 combines with J gene TRBJ2-3; D might be TRBD2 (6 bases). Trimming removed 3 bases from V and 0 bases from J, with 22 bases in between. Germline-derived CDR1 and CDR2 are MDHEN and SYDVKM. The CDR3 is 19 residues long.

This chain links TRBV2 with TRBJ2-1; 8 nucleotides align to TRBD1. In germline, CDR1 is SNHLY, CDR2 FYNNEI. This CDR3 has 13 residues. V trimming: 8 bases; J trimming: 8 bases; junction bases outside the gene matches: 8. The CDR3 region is CASETGEIDEQFF. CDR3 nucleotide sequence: TGTGCCAGCGAGACAGGGGAAATCGATGAGCAGTTCTTC.

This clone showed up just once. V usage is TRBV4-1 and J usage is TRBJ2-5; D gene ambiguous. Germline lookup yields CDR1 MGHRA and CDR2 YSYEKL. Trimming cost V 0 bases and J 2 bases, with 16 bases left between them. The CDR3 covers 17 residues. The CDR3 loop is CASSQDPAGAKQETQYF. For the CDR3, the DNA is TGCGCCAGCAGCCAAGACCCTGCCGGCGCCAAGCAAGAGACCCAGTACTTC.

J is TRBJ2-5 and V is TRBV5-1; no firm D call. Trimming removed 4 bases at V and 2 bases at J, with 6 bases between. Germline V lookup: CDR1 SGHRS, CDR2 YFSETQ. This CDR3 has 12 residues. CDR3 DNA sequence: TGCGCCAGCAGCCAAGCACAAGAGACCCAGTACTTC. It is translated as CASSQAQETQYF.

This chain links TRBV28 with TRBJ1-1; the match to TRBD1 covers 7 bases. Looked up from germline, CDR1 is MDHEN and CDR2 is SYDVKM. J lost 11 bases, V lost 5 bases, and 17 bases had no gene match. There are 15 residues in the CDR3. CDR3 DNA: TGTGCCAGCAGTACTCCGGAAGAGACAGGGCCGGAGGCTTTCTTT. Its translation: CASSTPEETGPEAFF.

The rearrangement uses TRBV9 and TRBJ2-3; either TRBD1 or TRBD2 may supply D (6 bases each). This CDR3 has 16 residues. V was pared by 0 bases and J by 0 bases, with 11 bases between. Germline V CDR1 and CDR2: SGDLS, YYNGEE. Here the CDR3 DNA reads TGTGCCAGCAGCGTAGACGGGGGCGTGAGCACAGATACGCAGTATTTT. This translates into CASSVDGGVSTDTQYF.

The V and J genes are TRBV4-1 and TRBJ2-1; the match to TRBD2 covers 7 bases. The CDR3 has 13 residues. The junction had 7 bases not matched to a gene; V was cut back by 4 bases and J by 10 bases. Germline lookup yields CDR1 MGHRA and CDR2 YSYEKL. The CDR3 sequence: CASSREGGTEQFF. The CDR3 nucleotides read TGCGCCAGCAGCCGGGAGGGTGGAACGGAGCAGTTCTTC.

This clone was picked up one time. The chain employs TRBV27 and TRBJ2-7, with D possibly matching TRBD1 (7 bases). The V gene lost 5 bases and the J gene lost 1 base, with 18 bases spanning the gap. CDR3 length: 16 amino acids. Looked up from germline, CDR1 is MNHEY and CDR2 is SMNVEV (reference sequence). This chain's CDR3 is CASSRERTGESYEQYF. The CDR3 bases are TGTGCCAGCAGTCGGGAGCGGACAGGAGAATCCTACGAGCAGTACTTC.

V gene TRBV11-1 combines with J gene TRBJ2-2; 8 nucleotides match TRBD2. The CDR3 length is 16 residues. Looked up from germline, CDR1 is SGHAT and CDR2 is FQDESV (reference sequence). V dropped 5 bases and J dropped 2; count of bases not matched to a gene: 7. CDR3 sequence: CASSLRRGANTGELFF. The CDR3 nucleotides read TGTGCCAGCAGCCTTCGGCGGGGGGCTAACACCGGGGAGCTGTTTTTT.

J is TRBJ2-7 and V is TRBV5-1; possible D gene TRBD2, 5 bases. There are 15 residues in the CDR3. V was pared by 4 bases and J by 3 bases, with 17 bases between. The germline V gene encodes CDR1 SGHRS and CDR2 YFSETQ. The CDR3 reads CASSPVRERVYEQYF. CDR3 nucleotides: TGCGCCAGCAGCCCGGTTCGGGAAAGAGTCTACGAGCAGTACTTC.

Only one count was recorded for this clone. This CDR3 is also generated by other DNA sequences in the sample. CDR3 protein: CASSTTGGSYEQYF. The CDR3, as DNA: TGTGCCAGTAGTACCACAGGGGGCTCTTACGAGCAGTACTTC. The rearrangement uses TRBV19 and TRBJ2-7, with 9 bases matching TRBD1. Germline values: CDR1 LNHDA, CDR2 SQIVND (reference sequence). The CDR3 extends over 14 amino acids. Trimming took 4 bases from V and 4 from J; bases not matched to a gene: 5. The variable domain in full, with the rest retrieved from reference TRBV19 and TRBJ2-7, is DGGITQSPKYLFRKEGQNVTLSCEQNLNHDAMYWYRQDPGQGLRLIYYSQIVNDFQKGDIAEGYSVSREKKESFPLTVTSAQKNPTAFYLCASSTTGGSYEQYFGPGTRLTVT.

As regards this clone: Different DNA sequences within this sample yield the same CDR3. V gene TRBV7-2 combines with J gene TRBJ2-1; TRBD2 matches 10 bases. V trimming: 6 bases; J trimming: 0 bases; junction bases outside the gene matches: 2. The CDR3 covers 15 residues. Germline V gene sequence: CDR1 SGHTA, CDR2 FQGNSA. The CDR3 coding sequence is TGTGCCAGCAGAGCTAGCGGGAGCTCCTACAATGAGCAGTTCTTC. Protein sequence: CASRASGSSYNEQFF. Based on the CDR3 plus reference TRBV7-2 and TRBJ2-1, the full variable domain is GAGVSQSPSNKVTEKGKDVELRCDPISGHTALYWYRQSLGQGLEFLIYFQGNSAPDKSGLPSDRFSAERTGGSVSTLTIQRTQQEDSAVYLCASRASGSSYNEQFFGPGTRLTVL.

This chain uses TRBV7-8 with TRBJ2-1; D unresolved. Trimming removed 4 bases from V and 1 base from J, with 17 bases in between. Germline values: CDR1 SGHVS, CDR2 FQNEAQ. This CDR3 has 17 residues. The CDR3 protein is CASSSPDRLWSYNEQFF. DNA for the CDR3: TGTGCCAGCAGCTCCCCCGATCGCCTGTGGTCCTACAATGAGCAGTTCTTC. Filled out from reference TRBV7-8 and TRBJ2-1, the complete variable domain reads GAGVSQSPRYKVAKRGQDVALRCDPISGHVSLFWYQQALGQGPEFLTYFQNEAQLDKSGLPSDRFFAERPEGSVSTLKIQRTQQEDSAVYLCASSSPDRLWSYNEQFFGPGTRLTVL.

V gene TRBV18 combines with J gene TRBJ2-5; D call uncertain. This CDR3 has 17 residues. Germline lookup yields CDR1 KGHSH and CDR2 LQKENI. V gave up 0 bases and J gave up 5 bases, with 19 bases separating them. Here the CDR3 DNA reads TGTGCCAGCTCACCACCGGTAAGGGATCGAGGCTTGGAGACCCAGTACTTC. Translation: CASSPPVRDRGLETQYF.

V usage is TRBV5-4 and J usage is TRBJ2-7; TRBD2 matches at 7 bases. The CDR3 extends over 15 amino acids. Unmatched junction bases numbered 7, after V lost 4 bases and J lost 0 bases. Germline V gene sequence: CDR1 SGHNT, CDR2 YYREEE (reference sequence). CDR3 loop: CASSPGLVVSYEQYF. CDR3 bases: TGTGCCAGCAGCCCAGGACTAGTCGTCTCCTACGAGCAGTACTTC. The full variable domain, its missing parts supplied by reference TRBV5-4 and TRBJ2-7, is ETGVTQSPTHLIKTRGQQVTLRCSSQSGHNTVSWYQQALGQGPQFIFQYYREEENGRGNFPPRFSGLQFPNYSSELNVNALELDDSALYLCASSPGLVVSYEQYFGPGTRLTVT.

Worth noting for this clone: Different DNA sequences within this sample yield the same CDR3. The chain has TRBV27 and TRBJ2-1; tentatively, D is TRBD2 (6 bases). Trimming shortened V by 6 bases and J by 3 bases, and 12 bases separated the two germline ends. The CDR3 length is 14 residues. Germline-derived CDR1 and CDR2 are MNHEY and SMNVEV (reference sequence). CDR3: CASSPGTGYNEQFF. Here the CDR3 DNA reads TGTGCCAGCAGCCCAGGGACTGGCTACAATGAGCAGTTCTTC.

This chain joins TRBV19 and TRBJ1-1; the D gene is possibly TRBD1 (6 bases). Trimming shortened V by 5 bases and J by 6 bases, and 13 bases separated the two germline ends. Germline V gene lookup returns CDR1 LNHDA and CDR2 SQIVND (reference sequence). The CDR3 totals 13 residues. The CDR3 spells CASSWAQGPEAFF. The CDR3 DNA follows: TGTGCCAGTAGTTGGGCACAGGGTCCTGAAGCTTTCTTT.

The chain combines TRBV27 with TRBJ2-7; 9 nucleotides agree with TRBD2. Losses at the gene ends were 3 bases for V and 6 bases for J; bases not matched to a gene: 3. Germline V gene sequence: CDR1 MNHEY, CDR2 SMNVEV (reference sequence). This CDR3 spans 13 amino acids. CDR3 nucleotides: TGTGCCAGCAGTTTTGGGACTAGCCTCGAGCAGTACTTC. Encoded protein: CASSFGTSLEQYF.

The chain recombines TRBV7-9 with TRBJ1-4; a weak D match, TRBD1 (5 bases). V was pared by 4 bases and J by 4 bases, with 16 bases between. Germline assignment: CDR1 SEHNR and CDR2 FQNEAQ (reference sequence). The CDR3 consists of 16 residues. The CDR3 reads CASSSHLGGFNEKLFF. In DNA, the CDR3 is TGTGCCAGCAGCTCCCACCTGGGGGGGTTTAATGAAAAACTGTTTTTT.

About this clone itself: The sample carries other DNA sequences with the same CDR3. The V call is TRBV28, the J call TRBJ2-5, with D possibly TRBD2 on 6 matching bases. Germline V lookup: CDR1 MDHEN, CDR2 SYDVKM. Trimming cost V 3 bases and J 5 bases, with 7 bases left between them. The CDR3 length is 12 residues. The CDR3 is CASSLRGETQYF. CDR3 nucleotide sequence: TGTGCCAGCAGTTTGCGGGGCGAGACCCAGTACTTC.

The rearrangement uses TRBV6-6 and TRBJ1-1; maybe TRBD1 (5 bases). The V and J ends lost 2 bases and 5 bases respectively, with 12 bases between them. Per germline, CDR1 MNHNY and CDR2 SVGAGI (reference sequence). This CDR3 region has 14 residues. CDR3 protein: CASSYGPGGTEAFF. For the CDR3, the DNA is TGTGCCAGCAGTTACGGTCCTGGGGGGACTGAAGCTTTCTTT.

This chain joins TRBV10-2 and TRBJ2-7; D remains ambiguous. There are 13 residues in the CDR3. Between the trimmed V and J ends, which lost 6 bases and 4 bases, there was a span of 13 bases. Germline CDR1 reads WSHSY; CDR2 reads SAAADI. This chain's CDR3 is CASSPPRKYEQYF. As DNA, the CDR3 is TGCGCCAGCAGCCCCCCCCGGAAATACGAGCAGTACTTC.

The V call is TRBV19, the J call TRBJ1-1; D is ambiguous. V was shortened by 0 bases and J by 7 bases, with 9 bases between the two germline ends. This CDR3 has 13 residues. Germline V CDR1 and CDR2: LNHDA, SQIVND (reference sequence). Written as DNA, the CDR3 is TGTGCCAGTAGTATAGATCGGGAGAGTGAAGCTTTCTTT. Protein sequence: CASSIDRESEAFF.

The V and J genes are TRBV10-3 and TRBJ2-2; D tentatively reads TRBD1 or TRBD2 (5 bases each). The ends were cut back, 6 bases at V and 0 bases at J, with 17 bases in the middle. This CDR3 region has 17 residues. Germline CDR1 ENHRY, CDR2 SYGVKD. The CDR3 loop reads CAIRRDGRGANTGELFF. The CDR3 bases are TGTGCCATCAGGAGGGACGGGCGAGGGGCGAACACCGGGGAGCTGTTTTTT.